This entry is about one T cell receptor (beta chain). This clonotype was observed a handful of times. The antigen it binds to is not known. One base away there is no much larger clone; base qualities are not given. From cysteine to phenylalanine, the CDR3 is 14 amino acids long. The retained sequence is limited to the CDR3, 42 bases, with the frame set at the first base. Trimming at the junction amounts to 4 bases on V and 1 base on J, and the germline ends lie 11 bases apart. CDR1 and CDR2 were assigned from the germline V gene as MGHRA and YSYEKL. This sample is drawn from a study of T cells in Graves' hyperthyroidism and ophthalmopathy (dated by TCRdb to about 2019). As for the study more broadly: Peripheral blood samples were taken at initial diagnosis, before any treatment was given. To identify distinguishing TCR V-J signatures, a discovery cohort of around 100 patients was used, comprising 40 to 45 with Graves' ophthalmopathy and around 57 with stable Graves' hyperthyroidism. Prospective prediction of ophthalmopathy was tested in an independent validation cohort of approximately 19 hyperthyroidism patients and approximately 17 patients who later progressed to ophthalmopathy. The 95 to 100 discovery patients were divided at random into training and test sets in a 7:3 ratio. After blood sampling, hyperthyroidism patients were treated with methimazole at a starting dose of 30 mg daily, and ophthalmopathy patients were treated with high-dose intravenous methylprednisolone. TCR Vbeta CDR3 sequencing of 130 to 150 peripheral blood samples (43 ophthalmopathy, approximately 80 hyperthyroidism and roughly 17 progressor patients) is reported in the paper. Thyroid tissue and blood T-cell repertoires from six Graves' hyperthyroidism patients were also compared in the study. Here is what the overall study found, with its caveats: No statistical method was used to fix the sample size in advance, and group allocation was not hidden from the investigators. A model built on a 13 V-J signature distinguished ophthalmopathy from stable hyperthyroidism, reaching around 90% sensitivity and about 81% specificity in cross-validation and 80%/75% in testing. In validation, the model predicted progression to ophthalmopathy with 60% to 71% sensitivity and about 72% specificity, a median of 6.5 months before onset. Most expanded thyroid clonotypes (frequency above 0.001) were also detected in blood, a finding suggesting that blood repertoires may reflect thyroid immune responses.

A patient counted as having stable Graves' hyperthyroidism if no progression to ophthalmopathy occurred over 18 months of follow-up. Hyperthyroidism patients were newly diagnosed, had a disease duration of under 2 months, and were aged 18 to 65 years. Patients with uncontrolled infections, other autoimmune diseases, pregnancy or lactation were excluded. Diagnoses relied on clinical symptoms, serum thyroxine and TRAb, thyroid ultrasound and orbital computed tomography. Ficoll-Paque density gradient centrifugation was used to isolate PBMCs from around 10 ml of fresh peripheral blood. Trizol reagent was used to extract total RNA, and RNA quality was then checked on an Agilent 2100 Bioanalyzer. The TCR beta CDR3 regions were amplified from the RNA transcripts. For the first round of RT-PCR on the TCR CDR3, the HTBI primer set was used together with the Qiagen OneStep RT-PCR kit. The libraries were constructed in a second round of multiplex PCR and then size-selected and purified. The libraries were sequenced on an Illumina HiSeq2000 using paired-end 100 bp reads. Concerning the study's data processing: SOAPnuke was used to process the raw data, with reads discarded if the reads contained adapters or uncalled bases, had a mean Phred below 15, or lacked an exact constant-primer or identifier match. COPE v1.2.5 was used to merge the high-quality paired reads, and each unique nucleotide sequence was defined as a clonotype. MiTCR v1.1 was used to align clonotypes to the IMGT TRBV, TRBD and TRBJ reference segments. Analysis was restricted to V-J combinations with a frequency above 0.0001, which covered about 99% of repertoires. The TCS score was defined as F50 (clonal expansion) divided by E x V (chaos), with BLOSUM62-based TCRdist calculated between CDR3 peptides within each V-J. Welch's t-statistics and random forest reduced just over 500 V-J features to 10 to 15, which were used in a naive Bayes classifier (R e1071). The Morisita-Horn index was used to measure how similar the thyroid and blood repertoires were. Starting from the raw public reads, TCRdb applied fastp trimming at Q25, assembled clones with MiXCR and retained in-frame beta chains. Here each entry gathers all rows of one CDR3 protein and keeps the most common genes and DNA. TCRdb, not the original authors, processed these V and J calls. The sample profile shows roughly 800,000 distinct CDR3 sequences; 38% of them were found once. Around 9.3% of the sample is taken by the ten largest.

The sequence derives from a young man with Graves' hyperthyroidism. The sample comprised blood. The receptor chain draws on TRBV4-1 and TRBJ2-7, with TRBD2 perhaps the D gene, on 5 matching bases. The CDR3 in this case is CASSRAAGSYEQYF. The sequenced DNA is TGCGCCAGCAGCCGGGCCGCGGGTTCCTACGAGCAGTACTTC.